The TCR beta chain under discussion was sequenced for a study of human T cells and chemical hapten exposure. Time point of the sample: pre-sensitization, week 0. The treatment: therapeutic diphenylcyclopropenone sensitization with weekly scalp DPC. Via MiXCR, TCRdb re-called the RACE reads, giving one row per CDR3 protein. The sample has over 70,000 distinct CDR3 sequences; approximately 14% are singletons. CDR1 is SQVTM and CDR2 is ANQGSEA in the germline V gene. This CDR3 has 15 amino acids. V was clipped by 7 bases and J by 6 bases, with 22 bases between them. The chain employs TRBV29-1 and TRBJ2-1; unclear D gene. This TCR derives from a woman between 50 and 59 years old with alopecia areata. Some clones in this sample may be carry-over from other donors' samples. The source material was whole blood, sampled in connection with sensitization to the hapten diphenylcyclopropenone (DPC). The CDR3 DNA reads TGCAGCGCGCCGGACGGACCCAATTATATCAATGAGCAGTTCTTC. Residues: CSAPDGPNYINEQFF.